A selection of T cell receptor beta chains follows, all from one sample in a study of HIV-infected patients and healthy controls. TCRdb reanalysed the 5' RACE reads using MiXCR and keeps one entry per CDR3 protein. The repertoire holds about 10,000 distinct CDR3 sequences, with over 5% as singletons. The sample was blood, taken during antiretroviral therapy. The receptors come from an adult with HIV infection. The donor label of this sample is uncertain. Both conserved end residues are part of each CDR3. A D gene is named only where the DNA matches it firmly. Clone size appears in some rows only: once, few, many, or a class for an expanded clone.

v_gene	j_gene	d_gene	abundance	CDR3aa	CDR3nt
TRBV27	TRBJ2-3	-	many	CASSSLIGSREYF	TGTGCCAGCAGTTCCCTCATAGGCAGTCGGGAGTATTTT
TRBV20-1	TRBJ2-5	-	-	CSAAWRQETQYF	TGCAGTGCCGCGTGGCGGCAAGAGACCCAGTACTTC
TRBV4-3	TRBJ2-3	TRBD2	medium-sized	CASSQDGGGLASTDTQYF	TGCGCCAGCAGCCAAGATGGAGGGGGACTAGCTAGCACAGATACGCAGTATTTT
TRBV20-1	TRBJ1-1	-	many	CSAREEGFPEAFF	TGCAGTGCTAGAGAAGAGGGGTTTCCTGAAGCTTTCTTT
TRBV10-3	TRBJ1-4	-	many	CAISESEGTNEKLFF	TGTGCCATCAGTGAGTCTGAAGGAACTAATGAAAAACTGTTTTTT
TRBV10-1	TRBJ1-2	-	many	CASSEGQTSYGYTF	TGCGCCAGCAGTGAGGGACAGACCTCCTATGGCTACACCTTC
TRBV13	TRBJ2-7	-	many	CASSLGPEGVVGYEQYF	TGTGCCAGCAGCTTAGGCCCCGAGGGCGTCGTAGGCTACGAGCAGTACTTC
TRBV6-2/TRBV6-3	TRBJ1-1	-	many	CASQDRTFTEAFF	TGTGCCAGCCAGGACAGAACTTTTACTGAAGCTTTCTTT
TRBV5-1	TRBJ2-3	-	many	CASSLEGRPALSTDTQYF	TGCGCCAGCAGCTTGGAGGGTCGGCCAGCGCTAAGCACAGATACGCAGTATTTT
TRBV6-5	TRBJ1-1	TRBD1	-	CASRRRQGNTEAFF	TGTGCCAGCAGAAGACGACAGGGGAACACTGAAGCTTTCTTT
TRBV20-1	TRBJ2-3	TRBD2	many	CRAAGGPSTDTQYF	TGCAGAGCAGCGGGGGGGCCATCCACAGATACGCAGTATTTT
TRBV20-1	TRBJ2-7	TRBD2	many	CSARDLVAAGTSGLSSYEQYF	TGCAGTGCTAGAGATTTGGTCGCGGCCGGGACTAGCGGTCTGAGCTCCTACGAGCAGTACTTC
TRBV7-2	TRBJ2-3	-	many	CASSLEGTTSTDTQYF	TGTGCCAGCAGCTTAGAGGGGACAACTAGCACAGATACGCAGTATTTT
TRBV5-4	TRBJ2-5	-	-	CASSLWTQETQYF	TGTGCCAGCAGCTTGTGGACCCAAGAGACCCAGTACTTC
TRBV6-5	TRBJ2-3	-	-	CASSLVQGTDTQYF	TGTGCCAGCAGTTTAGTTCAGGGAACAGATACGCAGTATTTT
TRBV3-1	TRBJ2-5	-	medium-sized	CASSQFSSFETQYF	TGTGCCAGCAGCCAATTTTCTAGCTTTGAGACCCAGTACTTC
TRBV7-2	TRBJ1-4	-	many	CASSLTDRDEKLFF	TGTGCCAGCAGCTTAACAGACAGAGATGAAAAACTGTTTTTT
TRBV6-5	TRBJ1-5	-	medium-sized	CASSYQRDQPQHF	TGTGCCAGCAGTTACCAGCGGGATCAGCCCCAGCATTTT
TRBV20-1	TRBJ2-3	-	many	CSARDQNADTQYF	TGCAGTGCAAGGGACCAGAATGCAGATACGCAGTATTTT
TRBV7-2	TRBJ2-3	-	many	CASSDHSGYSTDTQYF	TGTGCCAGCAGCGACCATAGCGGTTATAGCACAGATACGCAGTATTTT
TRBV29-1	TRBJ2-1	-	many	CSVARSGSSYNEQFF	TGCAGCGTTGCTAGGTCCGGCAGCTCCTACAATGAGCAGTTCTTC
TRBV2	TRBJ2-1	TRBD1	many	CASKDAPGQGYNEQFF	TGTGCCAGCAAGGACGCACCGGGACAGGGGTACAATGAGCAGTTCTTC
TRBV2	TRBJ2-7	-	few	CASSEMGPHKF	TGTGCCAGCAGTGAAATGGGCCCACATAAATTC
TRBV3-1	TRBJ1-1	-	many	CASTRGFSNTEAFF	TGTGCCAGCACCAGAGGGTTCTCGAACACTGAAGCTTTCTTT
TRBV12-3/TRBV12-4	TRBJ2-1	TRBD2	few	CASSIGLAGGPGNEQFF	TGTGCCAGCAGCATCGGACTAGCGGGAGGGCCTGGGAATGAGCAGTTCTTC
TRBV7-3	TRBJ2-5	-	many	CASSLLPKETQYF	TGTGCCAGCAGCTTACTTCCAAAAGAGACCCAGTACTTC
TRBV7-9	TRBJ2-3	-	-	CASSLDLSTTDTQYF	TGTGCCAGCAGCTTAGACTTATCCACCACAGATACGCAGTATTTT
TRBV5-5	TRBJ2-7	-	medium-sized	CASSLWRGPYEQYF	TGTGCCAGCAGCTTATGGCGGGGACCCTACGAGCAGTACTTC
TRBV6-2/TRBV6-3	TRBJ2-4	TRBD2	medium-sized	CASSFGTIQNIQYF	TGTGCCAGCAGTTTCGGGACTATCCAAAACATTCAGTACTTC
TRBV12-3/TRBV12-4	TRBJ1-2	-	many	CASSLGPHYGYTF	TGTGCCAGCAGCCTTGGACCCCACTATGGCTACACCTTC
TRBV14	TRBJ1-2	-	many	CASSPNELYGYTF	TGTGCCAGCAGCCCGAACGAATTGTATGGCTACACCTTC
TRBV20-1	TRBJ2-1	-	many	CSAVDATYNEQFF	TGCAGTGCCGTGGACGCTACCTACAATGAGCAGTTCTTC
TRBV6-4	TRBJ2-4	TRBD2	many	CASSDGEGIRQFLAKNIQYF	TGTGCCAGCAGTGATGGGGAGGGCATACGCCAATTTCTGGCCAAAAACATTCAGTACTTC
TRBV11-3	TRBJ2-1	-	many	CASSSWVRTNEQFF	TGTGCCAGCAGCTCCTGGGTTAGGACGAATGAGCAGTTCTTC
TRBV29-1	TRBJ2-3	-	medium-sized	CSVGSGRYTDTQYF	TGCAGCGTTGGTTCAGGGAGATACACAGATACGCAGTATTTT
TRBV19	TRBJ1-1	-	many	CASRTEVNTEAFF	TGTGCCAGTAGAACGGAAGTGAACACTGAAGCTTTCTTT
TRBV19	TRBJ2-7	-	many	CASSITRTYEQYF	TGTGCCAGTAGTATTACCCGAACCTACGAGCAGTACTTC
TRBV5-4	TRBJ2-7	-	-	CASSLQRNEQYF	TGTGCCAGCAGCTTGCAGAGAAACGAGCAGTACTTC
TRBV29-1	TRBJ2-6	TRBD1	many	CSVGQGRSGANVLTF	TGCAGCGTGGGACAGGGTAGGTCTGGGGCCAACGTCCTGACTTTC